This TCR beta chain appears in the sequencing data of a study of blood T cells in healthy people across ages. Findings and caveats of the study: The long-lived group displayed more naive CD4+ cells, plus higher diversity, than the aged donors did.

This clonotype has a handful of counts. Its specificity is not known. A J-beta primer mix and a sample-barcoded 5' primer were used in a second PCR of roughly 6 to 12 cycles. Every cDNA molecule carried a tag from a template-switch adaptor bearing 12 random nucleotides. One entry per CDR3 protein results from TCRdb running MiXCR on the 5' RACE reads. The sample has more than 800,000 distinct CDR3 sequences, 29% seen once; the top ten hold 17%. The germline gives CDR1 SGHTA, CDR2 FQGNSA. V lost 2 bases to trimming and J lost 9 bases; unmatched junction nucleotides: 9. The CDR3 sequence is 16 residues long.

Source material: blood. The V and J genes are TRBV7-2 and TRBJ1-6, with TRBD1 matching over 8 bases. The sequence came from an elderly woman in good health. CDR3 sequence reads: CASSLTAWTGSSPLHF. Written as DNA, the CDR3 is TGTGCCAGCAGCTTAACCGCCTGGACAGGGAGTTCACCCCTCCACTTT.